A single T cell receptor (beta chain) is shown here with its context. With random hexamers, reverse transcription was performed on roughly 0.5 to 1 ug of RNA. From the immunoSEQ multiplex PCR reads, TCRdb called clonotypes with MiXCR, one entry per CDR3 protein. The sample has roughly 130,000 distinct CDR3 sequences, 90% to 95% seen once. This record belongs to a study of CD8 T cells in Susac syndrome. Germline V lookup: CDR1 SGHRS, CDR2 YFSETQ. V lost 4 bases and J lost 4, with 9 bases in between. CDR3 length: 12 amino acids. The V call is TRBV5-1, the J call TRBJ2-7, with D perhaps being TRBD1 or TRBD2 (5 bases each). Sequencing used CD4+ T cells from PBMCs. This clonotype was sampled from a human donor in good health. The CDR3 spells CASSRGEYEQYF. CDR3 DNA: TGCGCCAGCAGCCGAGGGGAATACGAGCAGTACTTC.